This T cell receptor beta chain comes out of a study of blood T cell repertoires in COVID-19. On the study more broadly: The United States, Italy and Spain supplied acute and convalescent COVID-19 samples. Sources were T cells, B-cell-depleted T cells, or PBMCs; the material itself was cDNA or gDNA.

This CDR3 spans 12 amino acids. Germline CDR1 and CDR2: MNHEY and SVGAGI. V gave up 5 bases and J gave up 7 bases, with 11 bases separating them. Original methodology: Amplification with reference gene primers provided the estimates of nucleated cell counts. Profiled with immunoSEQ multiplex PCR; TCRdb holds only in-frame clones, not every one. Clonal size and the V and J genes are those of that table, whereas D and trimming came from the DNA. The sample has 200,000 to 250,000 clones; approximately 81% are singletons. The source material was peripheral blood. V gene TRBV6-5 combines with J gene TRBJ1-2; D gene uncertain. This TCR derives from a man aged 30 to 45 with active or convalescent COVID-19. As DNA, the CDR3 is TGTGCCAGCAGTCAACAACGGGGTGGCTACACCTTC. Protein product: CASSQQRGGYTF.